Following are 14 T cell receptor beta chains from one sample sequenced in a study of CD8 T cells in ankylosing spondylitis. One entry per CDR3 protein, called by TCRdb with MiXCR from the 5' RACE reads. The table includes about 150,000 distinct CDR3 sequences, under 35% detected once. Input material: synovial fluid, either unsorted or a sorted T cell fraction (not recorded which). These receptors were taken from a male donor with ankylosing spondylitis.

The chain is built from TRBV5-1 and TRBJ1-5; tentative D call: TRBD1 (5 bases). Looked up from germline, CDR1 is SGHRS and CDR2 is YFSETQ. The CDR3 is made up of 14 amino acids. V shed 4 bases and J shed 2 bases, with 10 bases lying between them. CDR3 sequence reads: CASSTLGGNQPQHF. DNA for the CDR3: TGCGCCAGCAGCACCCTGGGGGGCAATCAGCCCCAGCATTTT.

A few counts support this clonotype. The rearrangement uses TRBV20-1 and TRBJ2-1, with 8 bases aligning to TRBD2. This CDR3 is 14 amino acids long. CDR1 and CDR2 from the germline V gene are DFQATT and SNEGSKA (reference sequence). J was trimmed by 4 bases and V by 3 bases; bases with no gene match: 5. CDR3 sequence (DNA): TGCAGTGCTAGTCGGGAGGGCCGTTACAATGAGCAGTTCTTC. Its protein is CSASREGRYNEQFF.

This clonotype has just a few counts. The CDR3 loop is CASSGGGGVVLKAFF. The DNA of the CDR3 is TGTGCCAGCAGTGGGGGCGGGGGGGTAGTACTCAAAGCTTTCTTT. The chain combines TRBV2 with TRBJ1-1; maybe TRBD1 (5 bases). The V gene's germline CDR1 is SNHLY and CDR2 FYNNEI. Trimming removed 4 bases from V and 9 bases from J, with 21 bases in between. The CDR3 sequence is 15 residues long.

The chain joins TRBV12-3 or TRBV12-4 to TRBJ2-3; D is possibly TRBD1 or TRBD2 (5 bases each). This CDR3 comprises 10 residues. The V end lost 8 bases, the J end lost 7 bases, and 7 bases lay between the germline ends. Written as DNA, the CDR3 is TGTGCCAGCGGGGGATATACGCAGTATTTT. As protein: CASGGYTQYF.

A few counts support this clonotype. The chain couples TRBV7-2 to TRBJ2-5; D is unclear. Germline V gene lookup returns CDR1 SGHTA and CDR2 FQGNSA. The V gene lost 3 bases and the J gene lost 0 bases, with 5 bases spanning the gap. The CDR3 loop spans 13 amino acids. The CDR3 loop reads CASSLRHQETQYF. The CDR3 nucleotides read TGTGCCAGCAGCTTGAGACACCAAGAGACCCAGTACTTC.

This clonotype was counted a single time. The chain is built from TRBV4-1 and TRBJ2-2; D is possibly TRBD2 (5 bases). Germline CDR1 reads MGHRA; CDR2 reads YSYEKL. The CDR3 runs 14 residues. With 1 base removed from V and 5 bases from J, the gap between germline ends came to 8 bases. CDR3 nucleotide sequence: TGCGCCAGCAGCCAAGTCGAGGGAACCGGGGAGCTGTTTTTT. Its protein is CASSQVEGTGELFF.

This clonotype was seen only a few times. The chain links TRBV12-3 or TRBV12-4 to TRBJ2-2; 7 nucleotides align to TRBD2. CDR3 length: 15 residues. V trimming: 5 bases; J trimming: 7 bases; junction bases outside the gene matches: 10. Here the CDR3 DNA reads TGTGCCAGCAGTCATATGGGGGGGAACGTCGGGGAGCTGTTTTTT. It codes for CASSHMGGNVGELFF.

On this clonotype: Relative to the germline gene, one junction end is altered; a read error may explain this. The chain combines TRBV12-3 or TRBV12-4 with TRBJ2-3; unclear D gene. CDR3 length: 16 amino acids. CDR3 sequence (DNA): TGTGCTAGCAGCTCCGGTAAGGGCTCGGTGTCCGACACGCAGTATTTT. Translation: CASSSGKGSVSDTQYF.

This clonotype was counted ten times or more. The chain carries TRBV9 and TRBJ2-1; the D gene is possibly TRBD1 (6 bases). The ends were cut back, 0 bases at V and 0 bases at J, with 16 bases in the middle. Germline assignment: CDR1 SGDLS and CDR2 YYNGEE. This CDR3 region has 18 residues. The CDR3 loop reads CASSVGGGTRSSYNEQFF. The CDR3 DNA is TGTGCCAGCAGCGTAGGGGGTGGGACACGGAGCTCCTACAATGAGCAGTTCTTC.

V and J are TRBV27 and TRBJ1-2; 7 bases fit TRBD1. The CDR3 consists of 15 residues. Germline CDR1 MNHEY, CDR2 SMNVEV (reference sequence). V was pared by 5 bases and J by 0 bases, with 6 bases of the junction left unmatched. Here the CDR3 DNA reads TGTGCCAGCAGTCCCGGGACAGCCTCTAACTATGGCTACACCTTC. This encodes CASSPGTASNYGYTF.

CDR3 loop: CSAREPGRMSDINEQFF. CDR3 nucleotide sequence: TGCAGTGCTAGGGAACCGGGACGCATGTCGGATATCAATGAGCAGTTCTTC. The J gene is TRBJ2-1, the V gene TRBV20-1; the D call may be TRBD1 or TRBD2 (5 bases each). This CDR3 is 17 amino acids long. Deletions cut 3 bases from V and 6 bases from J, with 24 bases between. Germline CDR1 is DFQATT and CDR2 is SNEGSKA (reference sequence).

The rearrangement uses TRBV20-1 and TRBJ2-1; D gene uncertain. The germline V gene encodes CDR1 DFQATT and CDR2 SNEGSKA (reference sequence). V was shortened by 0 bases and J by 6 bases, with 12 bases between the two germline ends. CDR3 length equals 14 residues. The CDR3 region is CSARDLGQFNEQFF. Written as DNA, the CDR3 is TGCAGTGCTAGAGATCTGGGTCAATTCAATGAGCAGTTCTTC.

This sequence joins TRBV4-3 and TRBJ1-5, with D possibly being TRBD1 (6 bases). V was pared by 0 bases and J by 3 bases, with 9 bases between. The CDR3 is made up of 15 amino acids. The V gene's germline CDR1 is LGHNA and CDR2 YSLEER. The CDR3 DNA reads TGCGCCAGCAGCCAAGACGCGGGGGCCAATCAGCCCCAGCATTTT. This translates into CASSQDAGANQPQHF.

The chain has TRBV5-5 and TRBJ2-7, with D possibly matching TRBD1 (6 bases). Trimming stripped 1 base from V and 0 bases from J, with 11 bases between. CDR1 is SGHKS and CDR2 is YYEKEE in the germline V gene (reference sequence). CDR3 size: 15 residues. This CDR3 is CASSLQGSSSYEQYF. CDR3 in DNA: TGTGCCAGCAGCTTGCAGGGGAGCAGCTCCTACGAGCAGTACTTC.